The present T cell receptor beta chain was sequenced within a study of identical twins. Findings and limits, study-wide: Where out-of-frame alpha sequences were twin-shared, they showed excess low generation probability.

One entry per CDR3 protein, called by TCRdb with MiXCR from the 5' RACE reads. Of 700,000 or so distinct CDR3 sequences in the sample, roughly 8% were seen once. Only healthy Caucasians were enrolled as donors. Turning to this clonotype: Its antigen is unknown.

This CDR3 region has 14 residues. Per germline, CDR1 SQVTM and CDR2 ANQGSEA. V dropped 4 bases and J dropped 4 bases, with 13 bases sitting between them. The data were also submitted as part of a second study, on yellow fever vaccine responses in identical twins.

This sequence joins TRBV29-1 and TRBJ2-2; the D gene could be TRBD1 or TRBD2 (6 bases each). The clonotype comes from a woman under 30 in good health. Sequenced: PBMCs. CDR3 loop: CSVVGGFTTGELFF. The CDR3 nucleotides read TGCAGCGTTGTGGGGGGCTTTACCACCGGGGAGCTGTTTTTT.